This T cell receptor beta chain was documented in a study of response to subunit inactivated influenza vaccine. Study-wide results and caveats: It was the authors' suggestion that each seasonal influenza vaccination recruits few new T cells.

The CDR3 totals 13 residues. V was pared by 6 bases and J by 5 bases, with 6 bases of the junction left unmatched. CDR1 and CDR2 from the germline V gene are DFQATT and SNEGSKA (reference sequence). This clonotype was recorded at least ten times. What it binds is not known. TCRdb redid the calling of the RT-PCR reads with MiXCR, one entry per CDR3 protein. Of 540,000 or so distinct CDR3 sequences in the sample, approximately 12% were seen once. The starting material was PBMCs from blood, obtained roughly 45 days after vaccination. This receptor was obtained from a man aged 50 or older who received an inactivated influenza vaccine. V usage is TRBV20-1 and J usage is TRBJ2-3; TRBD2 aligns across 9 bases. The CDR3 nucleotides read TGCAGTGCCCGGACTAGCGTGTTAGATACGCAGTATTTT. It specifies CSARTSVLDTQYF.